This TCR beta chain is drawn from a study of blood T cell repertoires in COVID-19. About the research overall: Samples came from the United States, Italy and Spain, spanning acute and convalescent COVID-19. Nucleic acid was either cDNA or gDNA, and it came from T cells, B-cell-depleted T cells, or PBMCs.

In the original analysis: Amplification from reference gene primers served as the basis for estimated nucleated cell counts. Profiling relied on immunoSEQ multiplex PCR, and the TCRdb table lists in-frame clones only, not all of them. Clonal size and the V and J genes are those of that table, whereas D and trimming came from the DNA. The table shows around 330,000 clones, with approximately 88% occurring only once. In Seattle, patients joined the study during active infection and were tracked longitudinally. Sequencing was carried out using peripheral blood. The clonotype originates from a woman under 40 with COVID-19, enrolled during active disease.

The CDR3: CASRQGGVTDTQYF. The CDR3 DNA follows: TGTGCCAGCAGGCAGGGGGGTGTAACAGATACGCAGTATTTT. This chain links TRBV2 with TRBJ2-3; D is perhaps TRBD1 (7 bases). V lost 6 bases and J 3 bases, leaving 13 bases between the germline ends. The CDR3 has 14 amino acids. In germline, CDR1 is SNHLY, CDR2 FYNNEI.